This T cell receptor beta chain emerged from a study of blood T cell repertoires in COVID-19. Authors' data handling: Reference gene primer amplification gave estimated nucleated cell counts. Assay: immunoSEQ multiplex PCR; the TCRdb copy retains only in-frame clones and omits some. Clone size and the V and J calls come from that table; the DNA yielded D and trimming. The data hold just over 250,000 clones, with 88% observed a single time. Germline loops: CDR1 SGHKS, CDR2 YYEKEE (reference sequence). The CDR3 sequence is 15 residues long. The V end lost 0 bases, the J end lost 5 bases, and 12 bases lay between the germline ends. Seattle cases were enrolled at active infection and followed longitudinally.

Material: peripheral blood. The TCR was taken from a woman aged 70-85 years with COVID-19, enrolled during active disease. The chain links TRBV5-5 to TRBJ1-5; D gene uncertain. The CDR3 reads CASSLDPGGHQPQHF. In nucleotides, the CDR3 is TGTGCCAGCAGCTTGGATCCAGGAGGGCATCAGCCCCAGCATTTT.